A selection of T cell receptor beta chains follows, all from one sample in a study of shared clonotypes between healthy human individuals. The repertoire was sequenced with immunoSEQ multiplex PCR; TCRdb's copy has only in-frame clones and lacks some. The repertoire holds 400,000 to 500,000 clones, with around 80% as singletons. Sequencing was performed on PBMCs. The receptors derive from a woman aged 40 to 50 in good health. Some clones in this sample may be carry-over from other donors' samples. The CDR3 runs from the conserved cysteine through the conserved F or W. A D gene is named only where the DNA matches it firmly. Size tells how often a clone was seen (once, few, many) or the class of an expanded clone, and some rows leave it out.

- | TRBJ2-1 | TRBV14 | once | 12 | TGTGCCAGCAGCCGACCCGAGGGGGAGCAGTTCTTC | CASSRPEGEQFF
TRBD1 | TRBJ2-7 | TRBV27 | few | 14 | TGTGCCAGCAGTTTCGGACAGGGTCCCCGGGAGCAGTACTTC | CASSFGQGPREQYF
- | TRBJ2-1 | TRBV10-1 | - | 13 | TGCGCCAGCAGTGAGTCCACAGGGAATGAGCAGTTCTTC | CASSESTGNEQFF
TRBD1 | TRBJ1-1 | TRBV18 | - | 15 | TGTGCCAGCTCACCTCGACAGGGGTTGAGCACTGAAGCTTTCTTT | CASSPRQGLSTEAFF
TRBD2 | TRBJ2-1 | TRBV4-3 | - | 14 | TGCGCCAGCAGCAGCGGGAGCTCCTACAATGAGCAGTTCTTC | CASSSGSSYNEQFF
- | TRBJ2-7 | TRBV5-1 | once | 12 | TGCGCCAGCAGCTTGGACTTTCGCGAGCAGTACTTC | CASSLDFREQYF
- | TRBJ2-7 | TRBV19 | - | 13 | TGTGCCAGTAGCAACCGGGACACCTACGAGCAGTACTTC | CASSNRDTYEQYF
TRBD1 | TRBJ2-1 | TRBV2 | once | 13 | TGTGCCAGTCGACAGGGACCTACAAGTGAGCAGTTCTTC | CASRQGPTSEQFF
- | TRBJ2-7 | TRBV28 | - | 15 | TGTGCCAGCAAAAAAGGGGGGCAGGGTCTCTACGAGCAGTACTTC | CASKKGGQGLYEQYF
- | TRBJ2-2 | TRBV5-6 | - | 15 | TGTGCCAGCAGCTTCGACATACCGAACACCGGGGAGCTGTTTTTT | CASSFDIPNTGELFF
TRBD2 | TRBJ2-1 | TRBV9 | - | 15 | TGTGCCAGCAGCGTGAGAGGACTAGCGTACAATGAGCAGTTCTTC | CASSVRGLAYNEQFF
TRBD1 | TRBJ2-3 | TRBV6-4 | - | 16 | TGTGCCAGCAGTGTAGGGACAGGAGGAGGCACAGATACGCAGTATTTT | CASSVGTGGGTDTQYF
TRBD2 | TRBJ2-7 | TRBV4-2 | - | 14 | TGTGCCAGCAGCCAAAAGCGGGAGGTGTACGAGCAGTACTTC | CASSQKREVYEQYF
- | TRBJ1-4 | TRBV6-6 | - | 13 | TGTGCCAGCAGTTCGGTAGACGGTGAAAAACTGTTTTTT | CASSSVDGEKLFF
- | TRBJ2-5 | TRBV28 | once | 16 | TGTGCCAGCAGTTTGGAGTTTCGGGGGCTGGGTGAGACCCAGTACTTC | CASSLEFRGLGETQYF
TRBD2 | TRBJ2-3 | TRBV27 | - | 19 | TGTGCCAGCAGTACCCCCCGGACTAGCGGGAGAAGAAGCACAGATACGCAGTATTTT | CASSTPRTSGRRSTDTQYF
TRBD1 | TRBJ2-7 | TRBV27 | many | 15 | TGTGCCAGCAGCCAGGGGACAGCCTTTTCCTACGAGCAGTACTTC | CASSQGTAFSYEQYF
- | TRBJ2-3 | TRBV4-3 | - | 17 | TGCGCCAGCAGCCAAGGGGGGCCTGTGGGGCTGACAGATACGCAGTATTTT | CASSQGGPVGLTDTQYF
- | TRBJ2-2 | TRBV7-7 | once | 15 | TGTGCTAGCAGCCTGGGGCGGATTAACACCGGGGAGCTGCTTTTT | CASSLGRINTGELLF
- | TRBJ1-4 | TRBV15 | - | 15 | TGTGCCACCAGCAGAGATAGGGGGACGGGTGAAAAACTGTTTTTT | CATSRDRGTGEKLFF
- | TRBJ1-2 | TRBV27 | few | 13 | TGTGCCAGCAGTCAGGACGGAAACTATGGCTACACCTTC | CASSQDGNYGYTF
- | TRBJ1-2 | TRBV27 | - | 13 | TGTGCCAGCAGTTTATCCGGGGGTCATGGCTACACCTTC | CASSLSGGHGYTF
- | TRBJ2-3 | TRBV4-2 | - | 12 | TGTGCCAGCAGTAAACCTAGGGATACGCAGTATTTT | CASSKPRDTQYF
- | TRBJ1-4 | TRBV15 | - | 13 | TGTGCCACCAGCCCTCGGCTTAATGAAAAACTGTTTTTT | CATSPRLNEKLFF
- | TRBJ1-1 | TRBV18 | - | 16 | TGTGCCAGCTCACCCGCTATGGGGGCGTCGAACACTGAAGCTTTCTTT | CASSPAMGASNTEAFF
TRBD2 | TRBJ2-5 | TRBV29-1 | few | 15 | TGCAGCGTCTCCGGACTAGCGGGAGTCGCGAGGGAGCAGTACTTC | CSVSGLAGVAREQYF
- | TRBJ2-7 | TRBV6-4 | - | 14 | TGTGCCAGCAGTCTCAATTTGGCGGCCGACGAGCAGTACTTC | CASSLNLAADEQYF
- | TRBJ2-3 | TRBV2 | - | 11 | TGTGCCAGCACAGTCACAGATACGCAGTATTTT | CASTVTDTQYF
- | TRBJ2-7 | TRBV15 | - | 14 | TGTGCCACCAGCAGAGATTTAGGGGTTGGCGAGCAGTACTTC | CATSRDLGVGEQYF
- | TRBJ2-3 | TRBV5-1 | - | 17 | TGCGCCAGCAGCTTGGCCGGTGGTAGCTCTAGCACAGATACGCAGTATTTT | CASSLAGGSSSTDTQYF
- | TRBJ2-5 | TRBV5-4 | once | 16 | TGTGCCAGCAGCTCTGGAGGGGGCGCGTTCCAAGAGACCCAGTACTTC | CASSSGGGAFQETQYF
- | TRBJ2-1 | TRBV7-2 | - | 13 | TGTGCCAGCAGCTTAGGACTACGCAATGAGCAGTTCTTC | CASSLGLRNEQFF
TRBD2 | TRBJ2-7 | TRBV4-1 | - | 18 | TGCGCCAGCAGCCAAACCCACGGGGGGGCGATCTACTCCTACGAGCAGTACTTC | CASSQTHGGAIYSYEQYF
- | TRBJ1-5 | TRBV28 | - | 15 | TGTGCCAGCAGTTTACTTTTGGCTAGCAATCAGCCCCAGCATTTT | CASSLLLASNQPQHF
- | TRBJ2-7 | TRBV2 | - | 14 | TGTGCCAGCAGACCCATAGCCACTAGCTACGAGCAGTACTTC | CASRPIATSYEQYF
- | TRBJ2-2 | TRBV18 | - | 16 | TGTGCCAGCTTCCCACAGCGGTTCGCGAACACCGGGGAGCTGTTTTTT | CASFPQRFANTGELFF
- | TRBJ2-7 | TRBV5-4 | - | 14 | TGTGCCAGCAGCGAACCGGGACAATCCTACGAGCAGTACTTC | CASSEPGQSYEQYF
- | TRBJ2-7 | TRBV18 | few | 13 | TGTGCCAGCTCACCGGCGGCTACCTACGAGCAGTACTTC | CASSPAATYEQYF
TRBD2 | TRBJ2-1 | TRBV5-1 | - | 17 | TGCGCCAGCAGCTCGCCGGGACTAGCGGGAGCCCCTAATGAGCAGTTCTTC | CASSSPGLAGAPNEQFF
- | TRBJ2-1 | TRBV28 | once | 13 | TGTGCCAGCAGTTTGTGGGGCACTAGAGAGCAGTTCTTC | CASSLWGTREQFF
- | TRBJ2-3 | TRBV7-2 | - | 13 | TGTGCCAGCAGCTTCGAGACCACAGATACGCAGTATTTT | CASSFETTDTQYF
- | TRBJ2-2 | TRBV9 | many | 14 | TGTGCCAGCAGCGCGAGCGGTGCCACCGGGGAGCTGTTTTTT | CASSASGATGELFF
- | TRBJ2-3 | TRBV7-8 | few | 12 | TGTGCCAGCAGCTTACGGGCGGATACGCAGTATTTT | CASSLRADTQYF
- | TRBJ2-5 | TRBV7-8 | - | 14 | TGTGCCAGCAGCTTAAGGCAGGGGAGTGAGACCCAGTACTTC | CASSLRQGSETQYF
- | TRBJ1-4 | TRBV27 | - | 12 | TGTGCCAGCAGTTTGGGGGATGAAAAACTGTTTTTT | CASSLGDEKLFF
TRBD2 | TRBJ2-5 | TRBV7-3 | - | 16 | TGTGCCAGCAGCTTAACGGCTGGGACTAGCGGAGAGACCCAGTACTTC | CASSLTAGTSGETQYF
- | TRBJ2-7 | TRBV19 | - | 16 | TGTGCCAGTAGTAAAGATAACAGGGTATCCTTGTACGAGCAGTACTTC | CASSKDNRVSLYEQYF
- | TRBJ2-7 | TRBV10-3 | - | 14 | TGTGCCATCAGTGACGGAGACAGCACCTACGAGCAGTACTTC | CAISDGDSTYEQYF